The clone carrying this TCR beta chain was seen more than once but under ten times. Primers used in a second PCR of about 6 to 11 cycles were a sample-barcoded 5' primer and a J-beta primer mix. MiXCR was run by TCRdb on the 5' RACE reads, yielding one entry per CDR3 protein. The table includes roughly 1,300,000 distinct CDR3 sequences, almost 60% detected once. These data are taken from a study of blood T cells in healthy people across ages. With 4 bases clipped from V and 4 bases from J, the junction kept 8 bases outside the gene matches. Per the germline V gene, CDR1 is LGHNA and CDR2 is YNFKEQ. There are 17 residues in the CDR3.

This TCR came from a young man in good health. The rearrangement uses TRBV4-2 and TRBJ2-3, with 13 bases fitting TRBD2. Input material: blood. The CDR3: CASSLTSGRAGSDTQYF. In DNA, the CDR3 is TGTGCCAGCAGCCTTACTAGCGGGAGGGCCGGGTCAGATACGCAGTATTTT.